This T cell receptor beta chain appears in the sequencing data of a study of tumor-infiltrating lymphocytes in primary liver carcinoma (dated by TCRdb to 2016 to 2017). Describing the broader study: Between late 2015 and March 2016, roughly five patients in China with histopathologically diagnosed primary liver carcinoma had surgical resection. Tumors of the five patients were stage T1-T3 N0M0 with maximum diameters of roughly 4.2 to 10 cm. Of the five patients, three men and two women aged 30 to 69 years, four had hepatocellular carcinoma and one had combined HCC and intrahepatic cholangiocarcinoma. A total of roughly 35 specimens from 5 patients underwent TCRbeta repertoire sequencing, comprising 25 tumor regions, 5 adjacent noncancerous liver tissues and 5 peripheral blood samples. High reproducibility was observed for the technical replicate repertoires, with mean shared-clone rates approximately 0.9 and correlation coefficients above 0.95. Samples yielded roughly 3.5 to 8 million productive TCRbeta reads; read depth did not differ significantly between tissue types. TCRbeta repertoire sequencing, expression microarrays and whole-exome sequencing were combined in the study across five regions of each liver tumor, with adjacent normal tissue and blood also included. Broader findings and caveats from the paper: Compared with blood, tumors had a significantly larger share of the repertoire taken up by the top 250 clones (p = 0.039). Only the TCR beta chain was sequenced, so true repertoire diversity is likely underestimated because unpaired alpha chains were not captured. Comparison of CD4+ and CD8+ T cell repertoires was precluded by the use of bulk unsorted samples. Only five patients were included in the study, and the authors note that the findings should be validated in a larger study. Repertoire overlap was higher between tumor regions (mean roughly 35%) than tumor-adjacent (approximately 17%) or tumor-blood (approximately 14%) pairs, consistent with antigen-driven expansion.

The junction carries 16 bases between V and J, which are trimmed by 10 bases and 6 bases respectively. From its cysteine to its phenylalanine, the CDR3 spans 13 amino acids. The kept DNA is CDR3 alone, 39 bases in frame from the first base. The germline V gene specifies SGHAT as CDR1 and FQNNGV as CDR2. Starting from approximately 500 ng total RNA, TCRbeta-specific cDNA was produced by reverse transcription with a constant-region primer and ProtoScript II reverse transcriptase. Three nested multiplex PCR rounds, following a slightly modified ARM-PCR procedure, were used to build the TCRbeta libraries. The first two PCR rounds used multiplex TRBV1-TRBV30 forward primers with a Cbeta reverse primer, each for approximately 9 cycles. A final 25-cycle PCR with Deep VentR polymerase added sample barcodes and Illumina adapters. Amplicons of 200-500 bp were gel-purified with a QIAquick gel extraction kit before sequencing. An Illumina HiSeq 2500 was used to sequence the TCRbeta amplicons with 250-bp paired-end reads. Per the original workflow: Reads were quality-trimmed with Trimmomatic v0.33, and paired reads were merged with FLASH v1.2.11 to recover full CDR3 sequences. MiGEC v1.2.1b assigned V, D and J germline segments to the rearranged TCRbeta sequences. VDJtools v1.0.0 computed clonotype statistics and Shannon-Wiener diversity indices. Except for diversity analysis, only each sample's 250 most abundant clonotypes were used in subsequent analyses to reduce sampling bias. TCRdb reprocessing: public reads trimmed at Q25 with fastp, clones called with MiXCR, in-frame beta chains kept. Rows are unified per CDR3 protein, each entry keeping the most common DNA and genes. TCRdb's processing, not the authors' own work, is the source of the V and J calls. The sample records about 330,000 distinct CDR3 sequences, roughly 61% of which are singletons. The ten largest clones represent 6.5% of the sample.

In the case of this clonotype: The antigen this receptor binds is unknown. Base qualities are not recorded, but no much larger clone differs from it by a single base.

Blood RNA was extracted from unsorted whole blood with TRIzol reagent; germline DNA came from the DNeasy Blood & Tissue kit. At the time of sampling, the patients had chronic HBV infection and had not received any treatment. Before surgery, 3 to 5 milliliters of peripheral blood were collected into K2EDTA tubes. The TCR originated in a man aged 40-49 years with primary liver carcinoma and hepatitis B virus infection. Here the chain combines TRBV11-2 and TRBJ2-1; matching of 7 bases hints at TRBD1 as the D gene. The sample was peripheral blood. The CDR3 reads as follows: CAILNRGGNEQFF. DNA sequence: TGTGCCATCCTGAACAGGGGAGGCAATGAGCAGTTCTTC.